This T cell receptor beta chain was identified during a study of T-cell memory formation after mild COVID-19. The length of the CDR3 is 16 residues. V was clipped by 0 bases and J by 2 bases, with 12 bases between them. Germline V gives CDR1 LGHNA, CDR2 YSLEER. From 5'RACE with constant-segment primers came TCR alpha and TCR beta cDNA libraries that carried sample barcodes and UMIs. TCRdb fed the 5' RACE reads into MiXCR, producing one record per CDR3 protein. Counted here are about 34,000 distinct CDR3 sequences, around 8% occurring once; the ten biggest clones make up about 32%. This clonotype occurred many times. Its target is not known. Study observations and caveats: Pre-infection memory held some responding clones, suggesting pre-existing cross-reactive T cells responded. Clones that got smaller from day 15 to 85 had even CD4/CD8, while clones growing later tipped toward CD4+.

The chain combines TRBV4-3 with TRBJ2-3; possible D gene TRBD2, 6 bases. The receptor was derived from a man in his late teens or twenties who had mild COVID-19 (a few samples of this study predate the infection). Cell type and time point are not known. The sequenced sample was PBMCs or a T cell subset sorted from them (not recorded which). The CDR3 reads CASSQDSGSYTDTQYF. CDR3 nucleotides: TGCGCCAGCAGCCAAGATAGCGGTTCCTACACAGATACGCAGTATTTT.